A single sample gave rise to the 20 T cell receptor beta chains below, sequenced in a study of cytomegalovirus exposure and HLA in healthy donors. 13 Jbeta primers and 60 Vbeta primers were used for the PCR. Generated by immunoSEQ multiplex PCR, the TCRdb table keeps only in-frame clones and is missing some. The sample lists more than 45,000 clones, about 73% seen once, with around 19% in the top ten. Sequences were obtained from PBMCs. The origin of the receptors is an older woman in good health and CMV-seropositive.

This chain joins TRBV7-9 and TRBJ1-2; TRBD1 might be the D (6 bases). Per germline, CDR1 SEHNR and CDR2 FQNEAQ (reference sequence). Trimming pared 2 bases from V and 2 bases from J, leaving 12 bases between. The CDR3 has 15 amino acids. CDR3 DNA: TGTGCCAGCAGCTTATCAGGGGCCAACAACTATGGCTACACCTTC. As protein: CASSLSGANNYGYTF.

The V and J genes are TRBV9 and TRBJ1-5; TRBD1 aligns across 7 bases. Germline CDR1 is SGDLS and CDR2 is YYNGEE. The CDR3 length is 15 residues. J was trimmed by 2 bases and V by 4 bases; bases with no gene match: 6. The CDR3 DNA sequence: TGTGCCAGCAGCAAAGGGGGCTTCGGCAATCAGCCCCAGCATTTT. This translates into CASSKGGFGNQPQHF.

The DNA for the CDR3 is TGTGCCAGCAGTGCCCCGGGACTAGGGGTCAATGAGCAGTTCTTC. Translated, it gives CASSAPGLGVNEQFF. The V call is TRBV28, the J call TRBJ2-1; TRBD2 matches 8 bases. The CDR3 is 15 residues long. The ends lost 5 bases at V and 6 bases at J; junction bases unmatched: 9. CDR1 MDHEN and CDR2 SYDVKM come from the germline V gene.

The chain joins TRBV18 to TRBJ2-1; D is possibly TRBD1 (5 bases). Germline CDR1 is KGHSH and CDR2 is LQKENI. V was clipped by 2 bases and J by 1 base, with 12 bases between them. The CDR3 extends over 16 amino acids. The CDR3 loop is CASSPNKAGSYNEQFF. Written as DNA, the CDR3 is TGTGCCAGCTCACCAAACAAGGCAGGGTCCTACAATGAGCAGTTCTTC.

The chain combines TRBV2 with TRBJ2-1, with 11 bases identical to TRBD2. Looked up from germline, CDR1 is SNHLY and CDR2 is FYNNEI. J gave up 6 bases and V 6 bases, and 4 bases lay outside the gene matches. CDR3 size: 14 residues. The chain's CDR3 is CASRVSGGANEQFF. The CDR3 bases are TGTGCCAGCAGGGTTAGCGGGGGGGCCAATGAGCAGTTCTTC.

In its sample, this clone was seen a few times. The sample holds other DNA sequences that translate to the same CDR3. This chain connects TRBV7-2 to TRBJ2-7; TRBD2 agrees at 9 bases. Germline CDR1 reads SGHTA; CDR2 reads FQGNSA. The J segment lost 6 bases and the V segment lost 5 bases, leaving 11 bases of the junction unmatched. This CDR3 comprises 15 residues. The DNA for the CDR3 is TGTGCCAGCAGCGCAAATGGTCTAGCGGGGCGCGAGCAGTACTTC. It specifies CASSANGLAGREQYF. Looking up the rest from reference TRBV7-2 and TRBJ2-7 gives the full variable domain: GAGVSQSPSNKVTEKGKDVELRCDPISGHTALYWYRQSLGQGLEFLIYFQGNSAPDKSGLPSDRFSAERTGGSVSTLTIQRTQQEDSAVYLCASSANGLAGREQYFGPGTRLTVT.

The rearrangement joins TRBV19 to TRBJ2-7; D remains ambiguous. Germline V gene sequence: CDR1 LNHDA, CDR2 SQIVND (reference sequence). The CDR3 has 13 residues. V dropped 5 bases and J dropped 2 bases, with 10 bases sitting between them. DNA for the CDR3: TGTGCCAGTAGTCCTGGCCTGACCTACGAGCAGTACTTC. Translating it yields CASSPGLTYEQYF.

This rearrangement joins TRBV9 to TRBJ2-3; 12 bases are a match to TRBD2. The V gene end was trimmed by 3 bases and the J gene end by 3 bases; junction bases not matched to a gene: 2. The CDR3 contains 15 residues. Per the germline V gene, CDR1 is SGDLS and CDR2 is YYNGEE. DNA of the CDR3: TGTGCCAGCAGCGCGACTAGCGGGGGAACAGATACGCAGTATTTT. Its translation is CASSATSGGTDTQYF.

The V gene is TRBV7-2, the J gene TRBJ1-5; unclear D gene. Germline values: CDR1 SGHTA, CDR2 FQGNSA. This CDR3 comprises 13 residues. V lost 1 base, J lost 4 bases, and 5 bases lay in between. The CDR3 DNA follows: TGTGCCAGCAGCTTAGTACGGAATCAGCCCCAGCATTTT. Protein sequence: CASSLVRNQPQHF.

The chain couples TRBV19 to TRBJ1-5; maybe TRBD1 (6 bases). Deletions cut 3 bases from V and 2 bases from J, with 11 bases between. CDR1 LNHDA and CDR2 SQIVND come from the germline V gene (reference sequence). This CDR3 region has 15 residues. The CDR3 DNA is TGTGCCAGTAGTATGGGGGCTGTCGGCAATCAGCCCCAGCATTTT. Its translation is CASSMGAVGNQPQHF.

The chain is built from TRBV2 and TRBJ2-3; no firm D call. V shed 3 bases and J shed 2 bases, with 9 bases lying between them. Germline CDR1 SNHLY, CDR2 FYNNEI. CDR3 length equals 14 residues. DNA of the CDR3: TGTGCCAGCAGTGAGGGCTCTCTCACAGATACGCAGTATTTT. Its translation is CASSEGSLTDTQYF.

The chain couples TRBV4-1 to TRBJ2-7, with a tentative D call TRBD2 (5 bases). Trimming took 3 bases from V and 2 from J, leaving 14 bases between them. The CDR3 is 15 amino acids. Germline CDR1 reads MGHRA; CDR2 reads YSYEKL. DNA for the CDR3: TGCGCCAGCAGCCACACTGGACTGGCGACCTACGAGCAGTACTTC. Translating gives CASSHTGLATYEQYF.

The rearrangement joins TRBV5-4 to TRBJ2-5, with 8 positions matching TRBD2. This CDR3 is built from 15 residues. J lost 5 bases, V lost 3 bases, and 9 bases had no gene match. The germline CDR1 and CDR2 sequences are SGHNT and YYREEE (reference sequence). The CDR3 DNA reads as TGTGCCAGCAGCTGTGAGTGTCGGGGGGGGGAGACCCAGTACTTC. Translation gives CASSCECRGGETQYF.

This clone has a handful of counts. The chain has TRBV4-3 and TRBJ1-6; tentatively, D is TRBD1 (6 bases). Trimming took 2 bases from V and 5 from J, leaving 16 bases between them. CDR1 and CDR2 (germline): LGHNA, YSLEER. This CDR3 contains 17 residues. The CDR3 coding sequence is TGCGCCAGCAGCCAACAGGGGATAGGATTAAATAATTCACCCCTCCACTTT. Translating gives CASSQQGIGLNNSPLHF.

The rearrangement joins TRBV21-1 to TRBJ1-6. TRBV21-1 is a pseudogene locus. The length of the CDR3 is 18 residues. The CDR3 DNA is TGTGCCAGCAGCAAAGATCTAGTCCGGGGTTCCTGTAATTCACCCCTCCACTTT. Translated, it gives CASSKDLVRGSCNSPLHF.

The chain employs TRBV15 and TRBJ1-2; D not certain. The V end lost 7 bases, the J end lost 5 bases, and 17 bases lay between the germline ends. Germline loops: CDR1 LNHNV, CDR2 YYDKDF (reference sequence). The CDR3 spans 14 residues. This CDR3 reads CATTDFGEEYGYTF. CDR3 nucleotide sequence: TGTGCCACCACGGATTTCGGGGAGGAGTATGGCTACACCTTC.

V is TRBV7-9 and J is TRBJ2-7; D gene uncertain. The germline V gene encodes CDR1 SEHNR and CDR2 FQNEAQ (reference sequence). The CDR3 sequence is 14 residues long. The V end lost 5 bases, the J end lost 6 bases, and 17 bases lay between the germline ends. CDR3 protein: CASSPNLQRGEQYF. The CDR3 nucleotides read TGTGCCAGCAGCCCTAACCTCCAGCGAGGCGAGCAGTACTTC.

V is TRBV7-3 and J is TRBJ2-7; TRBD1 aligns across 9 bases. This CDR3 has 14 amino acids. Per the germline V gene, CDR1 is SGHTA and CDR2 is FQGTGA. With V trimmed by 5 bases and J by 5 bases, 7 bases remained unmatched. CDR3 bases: TGTGCCAGCAGCAGAACCGGGACAGGGAACGAGCAGTACTTC. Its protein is CASSRTGTGNEQYF.

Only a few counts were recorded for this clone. The CDR3 sequence is CASSNLDRGVCGNTIYF. For the CDR3, the DNA is TGTGCCAGCAGCAACCTGGACAGGGGCGTATGTGGAAACACCATATATTTT. The chain combines TRBV21-1 with TRBJ1-3; no check of the table's D call, TRBD1, against the DNA was made. TRBV21-1 has pseudogene status. CDR3 length: 17 residues.

The CDR3 reads CASSQDRGTEAFF. In nucleotides, the CDR3 is TGTGCCAGCAGCCAGGACAGGGGCACTGAAGCTTTCTTT. The V and J genes are TRBV7-7 and TRBJ1-1; 9 bases line up with TRBD1. The CDR3 sequence is 13 residues long. The germline CDR1 and CDR2 sequences are SSHAT and FNYEAQ (reference sequence). J lost 4 bases, V lost 5 bases, and 2 bases had no gene match.